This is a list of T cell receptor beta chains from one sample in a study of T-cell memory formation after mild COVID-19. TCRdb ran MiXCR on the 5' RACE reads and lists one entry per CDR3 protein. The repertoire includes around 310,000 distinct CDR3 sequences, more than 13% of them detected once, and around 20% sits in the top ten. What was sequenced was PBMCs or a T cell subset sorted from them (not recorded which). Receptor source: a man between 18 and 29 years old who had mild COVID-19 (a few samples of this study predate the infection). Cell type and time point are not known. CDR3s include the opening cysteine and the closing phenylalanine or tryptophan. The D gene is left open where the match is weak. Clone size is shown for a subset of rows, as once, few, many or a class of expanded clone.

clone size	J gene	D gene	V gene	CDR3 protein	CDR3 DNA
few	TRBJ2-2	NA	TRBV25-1	CASSEGGRTGELFF	TGTGCCAGCAGTGAAGGGGGCCGCACCGGGGAGCTGTTTTTT
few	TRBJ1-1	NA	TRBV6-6	CASTPRGPNTEAFF	TGTGCCAGCACCCCCCGCGGACCGAACACTGAAGCTTTCTTT
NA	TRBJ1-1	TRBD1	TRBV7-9	CASSPTGAAGTEAFF	TGTGCCAGCAGCCCGACAGGGGCGGCGGGCACTGAAGCTTTCTTT
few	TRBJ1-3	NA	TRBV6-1	CASSPTGTLSGNTIYF	TGTGCCAGCAGTCCCACCGGGACCCTCTCTGGAAACACCATATATTTT
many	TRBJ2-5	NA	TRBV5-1	CASSFGEETQYF	TGTGCCAGCAGTTTCGGGGAAGAGACCCAGTACTTC
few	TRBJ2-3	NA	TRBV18	CASSPPGKPQDTQYF	TGTGCCAGCTCACCACCGGGCAAGCCCCAAGATACGCAGTATTTT
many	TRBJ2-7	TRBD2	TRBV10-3	CAISESRGDPYEQYF	TGTGCCATCAGTGAGTCCCGGGGGGATCCGTACGAGCAGTACTTC
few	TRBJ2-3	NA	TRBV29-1	CSVASTGTSTDTQYF	TGCAGCGTTGCGTCGACGGGGACTAGCACAGATACGCAGTATTTT
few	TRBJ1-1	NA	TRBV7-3	CASSLMASTEAFF	TGTGCCAGCAGCTTAATGGCGTCCACTGAAGCTTTCTTT
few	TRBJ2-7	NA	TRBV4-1	CASSRETTYEQYF	TGCGCCAGCAGTCGTGAGACCACCTACGAGCAGTACTTC
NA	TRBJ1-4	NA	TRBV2	CASRSDRNEKLFF	TGTGCCAGCAGGTCCGATCGTAATGAAAAACTGTTTTTT
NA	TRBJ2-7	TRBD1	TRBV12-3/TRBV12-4	CASSPDRAIVPSYEQYF	TGTGCCAGCAGCCCCGACAGGGCCATCGTACCCTCCTACGAGCAGTACTTC
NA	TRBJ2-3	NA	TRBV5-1	CASSARRNTDWQYF	TGCGCCAGCAGCGCACGGAGGAACACAGATTGGCAGTATTTT
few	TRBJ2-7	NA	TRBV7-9	CASSPWDRNYEQYF	TGTGCCAGCAGCCCGTGGGACCGAAACTACGAGCAGTACTTC
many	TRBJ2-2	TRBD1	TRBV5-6	CASSMTGQITGELFF	TGTGCCAGCAGCATGACGGGACAGATCACCGGGGAGCTGTTTTTT
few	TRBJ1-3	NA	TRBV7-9	CASSSRSGTGNTIYF	TGTGCCAGCAGCTCCCGGTCGGGCACTGGAAACACCATATATTTT
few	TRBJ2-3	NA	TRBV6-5	CASRERGRITDTQYF	TGTGCCAGCAGGGAAAGAGGCAGAATCACAGATACGCAGTATTTT
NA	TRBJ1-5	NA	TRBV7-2	CASSWAGQPQHF	TGTGCCAGCAGCTGGGCGGGTCAGCCCCAGCATTTT
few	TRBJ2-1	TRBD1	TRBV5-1	CASSLGTGMAEQFF	TGCGCCAGCAGCTTGGGGACAGGGATGGCTGAGCAGTTCTTC
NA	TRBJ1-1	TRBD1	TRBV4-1	CASSHPGGQAEAFF	TGCGCCAGCAGCCACCCAGGGGGTCAGGCTGAAGCTTTCTTT
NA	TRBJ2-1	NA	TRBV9	CASSVLQEGHNEQFF	TGTGCCAGCAGCGTACTCCAGGAGGGACACAATGAGCAGTTCTTC
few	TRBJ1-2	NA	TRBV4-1	CASSQDSGTLNYGYTF	TGCGCCAGCAGCCAAGATTCCGGGACACTTAACTATGGCTACACCTTC
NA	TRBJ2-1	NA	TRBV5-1	CASSSYRQGLNEQFF	TGCGCCAGCAGCTCATACAGACAGGGACTTAATGAGCAGTTCTTC
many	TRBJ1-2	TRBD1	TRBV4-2	CASSLRDRDWNYGYTF	TGTGCCAGCAGCCTCCGGGACAGGGATTGGAACTATGGCTACACCTTC
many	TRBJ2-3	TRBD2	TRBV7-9	CASSPAGGATTDTQYF	TGTGCCAGCAGTCCGGCCGGGGGGGCGACCACAGATACGCAGTATTTT
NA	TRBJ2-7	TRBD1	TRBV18	CASSPETGTEQYF	TGTGCCAGCTCACCAGAGACAGGGACCGAGCAGTACTTC
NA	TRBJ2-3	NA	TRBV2	CASRSRLWGTQYF	TGTGCCAGCAGGAGTCGCCTCTGGGGGACGCAGTATTTT
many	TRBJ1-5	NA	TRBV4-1	CASSQVWPTTRSRVNQPQHF	TGCGCCAGCAGCCAAGTTTGGCCCACGACGCGCTCCAGGGTCAATCAGCCCCAGCATTTT
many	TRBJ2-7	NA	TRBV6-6	CASSYSAKYYEQYF	TGTGCCAGCAGTTACTCCGCTAAATACTACGAGCAGTACTTC
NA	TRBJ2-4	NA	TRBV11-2	CASRVPGHHIQYF	TGTGCCAGCAGGGTCCCAGGGCACCACATTCAGTACTTC
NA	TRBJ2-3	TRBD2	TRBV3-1	CASSQDNALAGTDTQYF	TGTGCCAGCAGCCAAGATAATGCACTAGCGGGGACAGATACGCAGTATTTT
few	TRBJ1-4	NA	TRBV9	CASSAGGTNEKLFF	TGTGCCAGCAGCGCTGGGGGGACTAATGAAAAACTGTTTTTT
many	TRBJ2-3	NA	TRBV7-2	CASSLVKYTQYF	TGTGCCAGCAGCTTAGTGAAATATACGCAGTATTTT
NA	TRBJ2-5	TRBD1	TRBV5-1	CASSFRGREETQYF	TGCGCCAGCAGCTTCAGGGGGCGCGAGGAGACCCAGTACTTC
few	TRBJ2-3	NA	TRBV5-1	CASSWPRTDKDTDTQYF	TGCGCCAGCAGCTGGCCCCGGACGGATAAGGACACAGATACGCAGTATTTT
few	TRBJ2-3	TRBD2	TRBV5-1	CASSRIAGGSTDTQYF	TGCGCCAGCAGTCGTATAGCGGGGGGCTCCACAGATACGCAGTATTTT
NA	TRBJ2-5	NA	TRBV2	CASSVEETQYF	TGTGCCAGCAGTGTGGAAGAGACCCAGTACTTC
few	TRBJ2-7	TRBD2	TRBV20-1	CSASTHRGGYEQYF	TGCAGTGCAAGCACCCATCGGGGGGGCTACGAGCAGTACTTC
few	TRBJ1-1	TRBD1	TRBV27	CASSFRQGPLTNTEAFF	TGTGCCAGCAGTTTCAGACAGGGGCCATTGACGAACACTGAAGCTTTCTTT
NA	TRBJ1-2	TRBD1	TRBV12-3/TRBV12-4	CASSPETGEGYTF	TGTGCCAGCAGTCCGGAAACAGGGGAGGGCTACACCTTC